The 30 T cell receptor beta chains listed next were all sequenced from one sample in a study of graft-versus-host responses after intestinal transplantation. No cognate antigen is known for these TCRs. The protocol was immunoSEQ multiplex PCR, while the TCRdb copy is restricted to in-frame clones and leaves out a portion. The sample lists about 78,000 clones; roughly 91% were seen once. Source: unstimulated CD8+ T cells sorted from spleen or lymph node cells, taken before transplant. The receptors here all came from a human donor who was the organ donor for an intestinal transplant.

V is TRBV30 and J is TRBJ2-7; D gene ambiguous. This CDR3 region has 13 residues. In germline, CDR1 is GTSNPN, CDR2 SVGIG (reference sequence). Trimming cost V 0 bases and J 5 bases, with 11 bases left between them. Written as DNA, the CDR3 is TGTGCCTGGAGTGTAAGTCCGGGCCACGAGCAGTACTTC. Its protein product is CAWSVSPGHEQYF.

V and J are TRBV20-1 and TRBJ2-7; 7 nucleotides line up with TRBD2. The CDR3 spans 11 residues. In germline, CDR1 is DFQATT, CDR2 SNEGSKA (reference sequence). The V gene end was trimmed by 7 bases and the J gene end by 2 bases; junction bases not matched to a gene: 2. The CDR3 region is CSVGGAYEQYF. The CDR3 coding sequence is TGCAGTGTGGGAGGGGCCTACGAGCAGTACTTC.

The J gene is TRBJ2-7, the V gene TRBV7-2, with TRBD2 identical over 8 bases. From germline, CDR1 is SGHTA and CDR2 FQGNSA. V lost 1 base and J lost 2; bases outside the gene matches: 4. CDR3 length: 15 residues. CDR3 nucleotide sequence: TGTGCCAGCAGCTTAGTAAGGCGGGGGGCCTACGAGCAGTACTTC. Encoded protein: CASSLVRRGAYEQYF.

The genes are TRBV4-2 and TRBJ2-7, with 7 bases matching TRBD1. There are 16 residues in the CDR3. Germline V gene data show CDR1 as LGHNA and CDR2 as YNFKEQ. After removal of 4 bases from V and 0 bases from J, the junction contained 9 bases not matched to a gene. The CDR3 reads CASSPRLTGYSYEQYF. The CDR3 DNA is TGTGCCAGCAGCCCCCGCTTGACAGGGTACTCCTACGAGCAGTACTTC.

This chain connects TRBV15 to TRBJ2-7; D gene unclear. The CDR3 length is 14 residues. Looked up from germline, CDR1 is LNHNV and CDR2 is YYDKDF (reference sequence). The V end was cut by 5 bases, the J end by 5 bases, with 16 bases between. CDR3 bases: TGTGCCACCAGCGTGGAGACCCATAGGCACGAGCAGTACTTC. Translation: CATSVETHRHEQYF.

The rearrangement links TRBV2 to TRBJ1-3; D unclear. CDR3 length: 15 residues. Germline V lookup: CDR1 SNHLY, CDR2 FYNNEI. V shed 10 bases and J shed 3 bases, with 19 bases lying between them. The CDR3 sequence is CATNPLEENGNTIYF. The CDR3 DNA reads TGTGCCACCAACCCCCTTGAAGAAAATGGAAACACCATATATTTT.

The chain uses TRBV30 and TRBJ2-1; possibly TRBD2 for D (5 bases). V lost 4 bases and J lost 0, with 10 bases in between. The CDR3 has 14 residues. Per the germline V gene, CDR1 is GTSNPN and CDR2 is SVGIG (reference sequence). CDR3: CAWNMGSSYNEQFF. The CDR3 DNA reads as TGTGCCTGGAATATGGGGAGCTCCTACAATGAGCAGTTCTTC.

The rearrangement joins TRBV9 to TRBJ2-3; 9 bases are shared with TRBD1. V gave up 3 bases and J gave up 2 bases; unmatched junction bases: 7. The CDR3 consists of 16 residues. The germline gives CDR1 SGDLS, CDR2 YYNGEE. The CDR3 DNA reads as TGTGCCAGCAGCGGGCAATGGGACAGGGACACAGATACGCAGTATTTT. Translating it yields CASSGQWDRDTDTQYF. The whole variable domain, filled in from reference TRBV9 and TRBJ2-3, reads DSGVTQTPKHLITATGQRVTLRCSPRSGDLSVYWYQQSLDQGLQFLIQYYNGEERAKGNILERFSAQQFPDLHSELNLSSLELGDSALYFCASSGQWDRDTDTQYFGPGTRLTVL.

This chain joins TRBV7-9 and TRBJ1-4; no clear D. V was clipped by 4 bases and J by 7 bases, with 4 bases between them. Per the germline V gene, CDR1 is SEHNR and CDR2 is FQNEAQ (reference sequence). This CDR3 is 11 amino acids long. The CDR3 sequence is CASSWGEKLFF. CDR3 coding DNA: TGTGCCAGCAGCTGGGGTGAAAAACTGTTTTTT. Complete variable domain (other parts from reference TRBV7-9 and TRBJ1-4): DTGVSQNPRHKITKRGQNVTFRCDPISEHNRLYWYRQTLGQGPEFLTYFQNEAQLEKSRLLSDRFSAERPKGSFSTLEIQRTEQGDSAMYLCASSWGEKLFFGSGTQLSVL.

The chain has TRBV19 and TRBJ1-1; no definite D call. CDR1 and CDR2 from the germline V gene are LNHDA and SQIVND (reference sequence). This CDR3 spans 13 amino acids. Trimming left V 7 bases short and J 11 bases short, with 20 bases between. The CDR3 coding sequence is TGTGCCAGTACCTACGGCCCTTCGCTTTTCGCTTTCTTT. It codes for CASTYGPSLFAFF.

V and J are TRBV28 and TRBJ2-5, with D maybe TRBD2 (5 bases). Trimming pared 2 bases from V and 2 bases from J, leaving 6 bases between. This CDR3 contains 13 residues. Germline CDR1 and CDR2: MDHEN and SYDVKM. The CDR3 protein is CASSLGEQETQYF. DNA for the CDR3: TGTGCCAGCAGTTTAGGGGAGCAAGAGACCCAGTACTTC.

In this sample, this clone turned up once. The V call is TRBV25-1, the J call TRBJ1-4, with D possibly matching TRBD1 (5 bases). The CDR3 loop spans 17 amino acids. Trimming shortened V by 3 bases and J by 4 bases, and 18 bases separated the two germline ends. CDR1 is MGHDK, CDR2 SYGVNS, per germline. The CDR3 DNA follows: TGTGCCAGCAGTGACAAATGGGCCGGGACGGATAATGAAAAACTGTTTTTT. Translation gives CASSDKWAGTDNEKLFF.

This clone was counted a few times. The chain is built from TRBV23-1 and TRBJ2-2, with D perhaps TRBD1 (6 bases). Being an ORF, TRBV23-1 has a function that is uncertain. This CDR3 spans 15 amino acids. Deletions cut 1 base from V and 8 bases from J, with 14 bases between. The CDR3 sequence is CASSQLNRVGGELFF. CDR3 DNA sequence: TGCGCCAGCAGTCAATTAAACAGGGTAGGAGGGGAGCTGTTTTTT.

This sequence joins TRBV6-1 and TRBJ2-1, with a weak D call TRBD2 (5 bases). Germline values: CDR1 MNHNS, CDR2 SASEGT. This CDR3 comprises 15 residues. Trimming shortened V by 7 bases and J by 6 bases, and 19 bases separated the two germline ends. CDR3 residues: CASNYHTAGGNEQFF. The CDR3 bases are TGTGCCAGCAACTATCATACCGCTGGAGGCAATGAGCAGTTCTTC.

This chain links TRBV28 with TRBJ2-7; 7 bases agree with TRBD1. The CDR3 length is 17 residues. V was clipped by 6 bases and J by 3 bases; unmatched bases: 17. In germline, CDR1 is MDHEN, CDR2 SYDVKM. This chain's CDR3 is CASRLTLWGQRIYEQYF. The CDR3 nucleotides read TGTGCCAGCAGATTAACTTTATGGGGACAGCGGATCTACGAGCAGTACTTC.

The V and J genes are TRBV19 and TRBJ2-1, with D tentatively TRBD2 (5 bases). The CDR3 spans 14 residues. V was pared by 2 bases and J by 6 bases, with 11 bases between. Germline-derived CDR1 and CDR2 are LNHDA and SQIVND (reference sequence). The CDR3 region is CASSITGVVNEQFF. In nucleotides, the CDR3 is TGTGCCAGTAGTATAACCGGGGTGGTCAATGAGCAGTTCTTC.

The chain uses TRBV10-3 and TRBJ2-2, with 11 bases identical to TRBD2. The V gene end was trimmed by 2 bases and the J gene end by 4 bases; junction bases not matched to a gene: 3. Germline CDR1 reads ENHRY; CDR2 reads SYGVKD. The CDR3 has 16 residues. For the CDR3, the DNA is TGTGCCATCAGTGAGACAGGGACTAGCGGCACCGGGGAGCTGTTTTTT. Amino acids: CAISETGTSGTGELFF.

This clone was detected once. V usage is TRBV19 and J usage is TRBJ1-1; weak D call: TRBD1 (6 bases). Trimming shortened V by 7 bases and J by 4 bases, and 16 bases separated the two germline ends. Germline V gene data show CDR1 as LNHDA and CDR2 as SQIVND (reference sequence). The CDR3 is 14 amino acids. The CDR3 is CASMFPQGGTEAFF. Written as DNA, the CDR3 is TGTGCCAGTATGTTCCCCCAAGGGGGCACTGAAGCTTTCTTT.

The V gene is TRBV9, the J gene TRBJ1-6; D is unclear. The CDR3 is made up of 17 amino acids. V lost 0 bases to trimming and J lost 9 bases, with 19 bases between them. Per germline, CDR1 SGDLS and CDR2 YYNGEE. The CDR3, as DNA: TGTGCCAGCAGCGTAGACAGCGGGTTTGATCCCTCTTCACCCCTCCACTTT. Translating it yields CASSVDSGFDPSSPLHF.

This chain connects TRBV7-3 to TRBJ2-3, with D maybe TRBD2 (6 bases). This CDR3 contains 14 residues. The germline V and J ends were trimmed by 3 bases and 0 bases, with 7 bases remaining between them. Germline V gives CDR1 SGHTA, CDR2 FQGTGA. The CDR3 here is CASSFAGSTDTQYF. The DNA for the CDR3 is TGTGCCAGCAGCTTTGCGGGGAGCACAGATACGCAGTATTTT.

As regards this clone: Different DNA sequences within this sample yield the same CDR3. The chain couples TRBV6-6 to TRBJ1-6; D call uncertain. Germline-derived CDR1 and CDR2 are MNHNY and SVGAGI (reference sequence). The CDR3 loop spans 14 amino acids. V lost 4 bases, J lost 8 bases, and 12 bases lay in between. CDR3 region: CASSSMLWDSPLHF. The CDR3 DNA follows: TGTGCCAGCAGTTCCATGCTGTGGGATTCACCCCTCCACTTT.

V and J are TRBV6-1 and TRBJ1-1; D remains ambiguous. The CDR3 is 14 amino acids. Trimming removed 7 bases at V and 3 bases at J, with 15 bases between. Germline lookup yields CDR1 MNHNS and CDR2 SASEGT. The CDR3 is CASIRRVAYTEAFF. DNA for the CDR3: TGTGCCAGCATCCGGAGGGTGGCGTACACTGAAGCTTTCTTT.

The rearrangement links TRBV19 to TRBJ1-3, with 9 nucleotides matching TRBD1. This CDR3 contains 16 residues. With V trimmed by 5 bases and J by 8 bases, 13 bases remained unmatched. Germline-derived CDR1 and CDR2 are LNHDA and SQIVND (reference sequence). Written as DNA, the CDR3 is TGTGCCAGTAGTTACCCGGGACAGGGACCTGGGCACACCATATATTTT. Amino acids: CASSYPGQGPGHTIYF.

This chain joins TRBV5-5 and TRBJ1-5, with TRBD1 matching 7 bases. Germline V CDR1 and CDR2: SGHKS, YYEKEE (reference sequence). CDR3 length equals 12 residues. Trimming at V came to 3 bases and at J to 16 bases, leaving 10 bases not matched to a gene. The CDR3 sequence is CASSWRGQNEHF. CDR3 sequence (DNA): TGTGCCAGCAGCTGGAGGGGACAGAACGAACATTTT.

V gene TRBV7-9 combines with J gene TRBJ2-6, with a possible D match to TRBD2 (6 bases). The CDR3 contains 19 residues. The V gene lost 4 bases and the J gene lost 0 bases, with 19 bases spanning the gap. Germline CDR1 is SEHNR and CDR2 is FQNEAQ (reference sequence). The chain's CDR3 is CASSYGGTGPLSGANVLTF. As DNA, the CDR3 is TGTGCCAGCAGCTATGGAGGGACGGGCCCACTCTCTGGGGCCAACGTCCTGACTTTC.

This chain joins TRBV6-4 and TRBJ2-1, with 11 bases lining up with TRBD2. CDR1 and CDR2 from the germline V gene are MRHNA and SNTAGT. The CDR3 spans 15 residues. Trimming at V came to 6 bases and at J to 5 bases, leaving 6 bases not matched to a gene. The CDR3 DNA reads TGTGCCAGCAGCCCTCTAGCGGGGGGAAACAATGAGCAGTTCTTC. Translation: CASSPLAGGNNEQFF.

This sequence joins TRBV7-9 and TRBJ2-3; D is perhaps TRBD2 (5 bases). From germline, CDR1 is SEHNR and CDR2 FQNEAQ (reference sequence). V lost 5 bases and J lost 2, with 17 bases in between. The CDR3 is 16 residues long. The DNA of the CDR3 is TGTGCCAGCAGCCCGAAAGAGGGTACACACACAGATACGCAGTATTTT. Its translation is CASSPKEGTHTDTQYF. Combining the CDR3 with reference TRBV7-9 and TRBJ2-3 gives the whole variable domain DTGVSQNPRHKITKRGQNVTFRCDPISEHNRLYWYRQTLGQGPEFLTYFQNEAQLEKSRLLSDRFSAERPKGSFSTLEIQRTEQGDSAMYLCASSPKEGTHTDTQYFGPGTRLTVL.

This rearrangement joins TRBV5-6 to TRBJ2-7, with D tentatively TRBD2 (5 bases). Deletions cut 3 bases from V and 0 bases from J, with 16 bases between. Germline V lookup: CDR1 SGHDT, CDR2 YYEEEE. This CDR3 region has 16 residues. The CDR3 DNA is TGTGCCAGCAGCTACACCCTGGACTCGAGCTCCTACGAGCAGTACTTC. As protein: CASSYTLDSSSYEQYF. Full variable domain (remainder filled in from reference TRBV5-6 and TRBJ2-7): DAGVTQSPTHLIKTRGQQVTLRCSPKSGHDTVSWYQQALGQGPQFIFQYYEEEERQRGNFPDRFSGHQFPNYSSELNVNALLLGDSALYLCASSYTLDSSSYEQYFGPGTRLTVT.

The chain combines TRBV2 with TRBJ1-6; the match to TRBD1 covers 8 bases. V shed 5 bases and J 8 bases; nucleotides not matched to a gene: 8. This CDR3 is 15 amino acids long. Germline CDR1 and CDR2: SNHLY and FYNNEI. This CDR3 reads CASSLPGTGDSPLHF. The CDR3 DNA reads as TGTGCCAGCAGTCTGCCCGGGACAGGAGATTCACCCCTCCACTTT.

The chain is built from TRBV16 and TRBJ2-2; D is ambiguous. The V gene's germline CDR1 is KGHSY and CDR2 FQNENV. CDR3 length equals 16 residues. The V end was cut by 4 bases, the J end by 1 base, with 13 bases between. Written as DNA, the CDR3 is TGTGCCAGCAGCCCGAGCAAGGGCCTGAACACCGGGGAGCTGTTTTTT. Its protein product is CASSPSKGLNTGELFF.